Described below is a single T cell receptor beta chain sequence and its context. The data are from a study of cytotoxic CD8 clonotypes in ibrutinib-treated CLL. With 5 bases clipped from V and 2 bases from J, the junction kept 6 bases outside the gene matches. The CDR3 has 14 residues. Germline-derived CDR1 and CDR2 are KGHSH and LQKENI. Generated by immunoSEQ multiplex PCR, the TCRdb table keeps only in-frame clones and is missing some. Of roughly 60,000 clones listed, over 60% are singletons. The clonotype originates from a human donor with chronic lymphocytic leukemia. The J gene is TRBJ2-7, the V gene TRBV18; TRBD1 matches 7 bases. The sample in question was PBMCs, obtained after 12 months of ibrutinib treatment. The CDR3 DNA is TGTGCCAGCTCAACCCTCGGGACAGCCTACGAGCAGTACTTC. This codes for CASSTLGTAYEQYF.